A selection of T cell receptor beta chains follows, all from one sample in a study of shared clonotypes between healthy human individuals. Data came from immunoSEQ multiplex PCR; TCRdb stores just in-frame clones and leaves some out. The table has hundreds of thousands of clones, about 95% seen once; the top ten hold about 0.057%. The sequenced material came from naive CD4+ T cells sorted from blood. These receptors were obtained from a woman aged 25-40 years in good health. Each CDR3 is given with its conserved first and last residue. Each record gives: CDR3 length, V gene, D gene, clone size, J gene, CDR3 DNA, CDR3 protein. A D gene is named only where the DNA matches it firmly. The size field is filled for only some rows; it gives once, few, many or a size class.

15,TRBV6-5,NA,NA,TRBJ1-2,TGTGCCAGCAGTTACACCCGGACGCATCACTATGGCTACACCTTC,CASSYTRTHHYGYTF
16,TRBV5-1,TRBD2,once,TRBJ2-7,TGCGCCAGCAGCTTGGACAGGCGGGAGGTAACCTACGAGCAGTACTTC,CASSLDRREVTYEQYF
14,TRBV27,TRBD1,NA,TRBJ2-2,TGTGCCAGCAGAAGGACAGGGAACACCGGGGAGCTGTTTTTT,CASRRTGNTGELFF
15,TRBV5-1,TRBD1,NA,TRBJ2-3,TGCGCCAGCAGCTCGACAGGGTTTACGAAAGATACGCAGTATTTT,CASSSTGFTKDTQYF
13,TRBV15,NA,NA,TRBJ1-4,TGTGCCACCAGCAGAGGGAAAAATGAAAAACTGTTTTTT,CATSRGKNEKLFF
14,TRBV19,NA,NA,TRBJ1-4,TGTGCCAGCGCCGGGCGGGGCATTGATGAAAAACTGTTTTTT,CASAGRGIDEKLFF
13,TRBV7-3,NA,once,TRBJ1-1,TGTGCCAGCAGCTACGGCGCGGGGACTGAAGCTTTCTTT,CASSYGAGTEAFF
12,TRBV7-9,NA,NA,TRBJ1-2,TGTGCCAGCAGCTATGACGATGGGGGCTACACCTTC,CASSYDDGGYTF
15,TRBV5-8,TRBD1,NA,TRBJ2-7,TGTGCCAGCAGCTTCGGACAGGGCATTATTAGCGAGCAGTACTTC,CASSFGQGIISEQYF
12,TRBV18,NA,once,TRBJ1-2,TGTGCCAGCTCACCTCGTGAAGACGGCTACACCTTC,CASSPREDGYTF
15,TRBV28,TRBD2,NA,TRBJ2-1,TGTGCCAGCAGTGCATCGGGACTAGCGGTCAATGAGCAGTTCTTC,CASSASGLAVNEQFF
13,TRBV2,NA,NA,TRBJ1-1,TGTGCCAGCTACAGGGACGGGAACACTGAAGCTTTCTTT,CASYRDGNTEAFF
15,TRBV4-1,NA,NA,TRBJ1-2,TGCGCCAGCAGCCAAGAAACAGCCCGCCGCCGGGGCTACACCTTC,CASSQETARRRGYTF
16,TRBV2,NA,NA,TRBJ1-1,TGTGCCAGCAGTGAAGCGTATGGTCAGTTAAACACTGAAGCTTTCTTT,CASSEAYGQLNTEAFF
12,TRBV28,NA,NA,TRBJ2-7,TGTGCCAGCTCCTCCAGCGCCAGGGAGCAGTACTTC,CASSSSAREQYF
13,TRBV19,NA,NA,TRBJ1-2,TGTGCCAGTAGAACGGGACACCTCTATGGCTACACCTTC,CASRTGHLYGYTF
16,TRBV30,TRBD1,NA,TRBJ2-7,TGTGCCTGGAGTGGCCCAGGGGGCGGAGGGTCCTACGAGCAGTACTTC,CAWSGPGGGGSYEQYF
19,TRBV4-2,TRBD2,NA,TRBJ2-2,TGTGCCAGCAGCCAAGAAGGGGGACTAGCGGGAGGCAACACCGGGGAGCTGTTTTTT,CASSQEGGLAGGNTGELFF
13,TRBV27,NA,NA,TRBJ1-1,TGTGCCAGCAGCCGCGTAGGTTTTGCTGAAGCTTTCTTT,CASSRVGFAEAFF
13,TRBV5-4,NA,NA,TRBJ2-3,TGTGCCAGCAGCTTGGAGGTGCCAGATACGCAGTATTTT,CASSLEVPDTQYF
12,TRBV7-6,NA,NA,TRBJ2-7,TGTGCCAGCAGCTCGGGCGGGCTCGAGCAGTACTTC,CASSSGGLEQYF
12,TRBV28,NA,once,TRBJ1-5,TGTGCCAGCAGACCCCGGAATCAGCCCCAGCATTTT,CASRPRNQPQHF
14,TRBV28,NA,NA,TRBJ1-2,TGTGCCAGCAGTTTATCTCCCTCCTTCTATGGCTACACCTTC,CASSLSPSFYGYTF
14,TRBV7-9,TRBD2,NA,TRBJ2-3,TGTGCCAGCAGCCTAGCGGGAGGATCAGATACGCAGTATTTT,CASSLAGGSDTQYF
13,TRBV7-9,NA,NA,TRBJ2-7,TGTGCCAGCAGCACGGACGGGCCCTACGAGCAGTACTTC,CASSTDGPYEQYF
15,TRBV13,NA,once,TRBJ2-2,TGTGCCAGCAGCTCGGGACTTCCGAACACCGGGGAGCTGTTTTTT,CASSSGLPNTGELFF
16,TRBV2,NA,NA,TRBJ2-3,TGTGCCAGCAGTCGGGGGGCTAGCGGAATCACAGATACGCAGTATTTT,CASSRGASGITDTQYF
12,TRBV28,NA,few,TRBJ1-2,TGTGCCAACAGGACGCCGTGGGGGGCCCACACCTTC,CANRTPWGAHTF
15,TRBV28,NA,NA,TRBJ1-1,TGTGCCAGCACCGAGGGTATGGGGCTTTGGACTGAAGCTTTCTTT,CASTEGMGLWTEAFF
19,TRBV6-1,TRBD2,NA,TRBJ2-2,TGTGCCAGCAGTGAGGTGTGGCTAGCGGGAGGGAGTTACACCGGGGAGCTGTTTTTT,CASSEVWLAGGSYTGELFF
15,TRBV28,TRBD1,once,TRBJ2-7,TGTGCCAGCGGTACAGGGGGAGAGGGGGGCTACGAGCAGTACTTC,CASGTGGEGGYEQYF
19,TRBV4-1,TRBD1,once,TRBJ1-5,TGCGCCAGCAGCCAAGATCAAGGCAGGGGGAAAGTAAGCAATCAGCCCCAGCATTTT,CASSQDQGRGKVSNQPQHF
15,TRBV19,NA,NA,TRBJ2-3,TGTGCCAGTAACGCGGGGCCAGGGGATCAAGATACGCAGTATTTT,CASNAGPGDQDTQYF